Shown below are 2 T cell receptor beta chains from a single sample sequenced in a study of T cell responses to AZD1222 COVID-19 vaccine. Measured with immunoSEQ multiplex PCR; TCRdb has only the in-frame clones, and not every one. The profile shows 70,000 to 75,000 clones, about three quarters of them singletons. This specimen was peripheral blood, taken 28 days after the second AZD1222 dose. The receptors derive from an adult who received the AZD1222 COVID-19 vaccine.

V usage is TRBV15 and J usage is TRBJ2-7; 7 bases fit TRBD1. J gave up 3 bases and V 0 bases, and 2 bases lay outside the gene matches. Germline CDR1 and CDR2: LNHNV and YYDKDF (reference sequence). CDR3 length: 14 amino acids. The CDR3 DNA follows: TGTGCCACCAGCAGAGATCACAGGGGCTACGAGCAGTACTTC. As protein: CATSRDHRGYEQYF. Variable domain in full (rest from reference TRBV15 and TRBJ2-7): DAMVIQNPRYQVTQFGKPVTLSCSQTLNHNVMYWYQQKSSQAPKLLFHYYDKDFNNEADTPDNFQSRRPNTSFCFLDIRSPGLGDTAMYLCATSRDHRGYEQYFGPGTRLTVT.

The rearrangement links TRBV5-1 to TRBJ2-3; 10 nucleotides line up with TRBD1. This CDR3 is 15 amino acids long. V was pared by 0 bases and J by 6 bases, with 4 bases of the junction left unmatched. Germline V gene lookup returns CDR1 SGHRS and CDR2 YFSETQ. The CDR3 sequence: CASSLVGQGFDTQYF. The CDR3 region has the DNA TGCGCCAGCAGCTTGGTGGGACAGGGGTTTGATACGCAGTATTTT.